This is a list of T cell receptor beta chains from one sample in a study of blood T cell repertoires in COVID-19. The assay was immunoSEQ multiplex PCR, and TCRdb's table has in-frame clones only and misses some. The sample has around 94,000 clones; 70% to 90% are singletons. Sequenced sample: peripheral blood. All receptors derive from a man aged 45 to 65 with active COVID-19. CDR3s include the opening cysteine and the closing phenylalanine or tryptophan. The order of the fields is J gene, CDR3 length, D gene, V gene, clone size, CDR3 protein, CDR3 DNA. D genes are given only for firm matches. Rows give clone size only sometimes, using once, few, many, or a class for an expanded clone.

TRBJ2-5	14	TRBD2	TRBV7-2	NA	CASDGLAGGTTQYF	TGTGCCAGTGACGGACTAGCGGGGGGAACGACCCAGTACTTC
TRBJ1-6	16	NA	TRBV25-1	NA	CASSLGGVGTGSPLHF	TGTGCCAGCAGCCTTGGGGGGGTCGGGACGGGCTCACCCCTCCACTTT
TRBJ1-2	13	NA	TRBV7-6	NA	CASSPGRGGGYTF	TGTGCCAGCAGCCCAGGGAGGGGTGGCGGCTACACCTTC
TRBJ2-3	16	TRBD2	TRBV11-1	once	CASSFLTSGGTDTQYF	TGTGCCAGCAGCTTTTTGACTAGCGGGGGCACAGATACGCAGTATTTT
TRBJ2-7	15	TRBD1	TRBV5-4	NA	CASRDTGVDPYEQYF	TGTGCCAGCCGAGACACAGGGGTTGACCCCTACGAGCAGTACTTC
TRBJ2-1	13	NA	TRBV27	NA	CASSLGQLNEQFF	TGTGCCAGCAGTTTAGGGCAGCTCAATGAGCAGTTCTTC
TRBJ2-7	14	TRBD1	TRBV9	NA	CASSVGQGAYEQYF	TGTGCCAGCAGCGTCGGGCAGGGGGCCTACGAGCAGTACTTC
TRBJ2-3	17	NA	TRBV11-2	NA	CASSLRGQGLHTDTQYF	TGTGCCAGCAGCTTACGTGGGCAGGGGCTACACACAGATACGCAGTATTTT
TRBJ2-3	16	TRBD2	TRBV10-3	once	CAISGTSGGVTDTQYF	TGTGCCATCAGTGGGACTAGCGGGGGAGTCACAGATACGCAGTATTTT
TRBJ2-1	15	NA	TRBV7-2	NA	CASRQPGTANNEQFF	TGTGCCAGCAGACAACCCGGGACTGCCAACAATGAGCAGTTCTTC
TRBJ1-1	19	TRBD1	TRBV4-1	once	CATAGTGTGGQEKNTEAFF	TGCGCCACGGCTGGGACCGGGACAGGGGGCCAAGAAAAGAACACTGAAGCTTTCTTT
TRBJ2-5	14	NA	TRBV6-5	NA	CASSQGLSQETQYF	TGTGCCAGCAGTCAGGGACTGTCTCAAGAGACCCAGTACTTC
TRBJ1-2	13	TRBD1	TRBV12-3/TRBV12-4	NA	CASLRTGRSGYTF	TGTGCCAGCCTGAGGACAGGCAGGTCTGGCTACACCTTC
TRBJ2-7	15	TRBD2	TRBV2	NA	CASSGLAGGDGEQYF	TGTGCCAGCAGTGGCCTAGCGGGGGGCGACGGCGAGCAGTACTTC
TRBJ1-5	16	NA	TRBV6-6	NA	CASIRGAGKTWEPQHF	TGTGCCAGCATTCGAGGGGCAGGGAAAACCTGGGAGCCCCAGCATTTT
TRBJ2-5	12	NA	TRBV28	NA	CASRRGYETQYF	TGTGCCAGCAGGCGGGGATACGAGACCCAGTACTTC
TRBJ2-1	15	TRBD1	TRBV7-6	once	CASSLRTGLAGEQFF	TGTGCCAGCAGCCTCAGGACAGGGTTAGCTGGTGAGCAGTTCTTC
TRBJ2-7	18	TRBD2	TRBV3-1/TRBV3-2	NA	CASSRPPLGGGQAHEQYF	TGTGCCAGCAGCCGCCCCCCCTTGGGCGGGGGTCAGGCGCACGAGCAGTACTTC
TRBJ2-2	18	TRBD1	TRBV5-4	NA	CASSLRPIRDRGAGELFF	TGTGCCAGCAGCTTACGTCCAATCCGGGACAGGGGAGCCGGGGAGCTGTTTTTT
TRBJ2-3	15	TRBD2	TRBV7-9	NA	CASSFSGGAADTQYF	TGTGCCAGCAGCTTTAGCGGGGGGGCGGCAGATACGCAGTATTTT
TRBJ1-1	15	TRBD1	TRBV4-3	once	CASSQVTGGDTEAFF	TGCGCCAGCAGCCAAGTTACAGGGGGCGACACTGAAGCTTTCTTT
TRBJ1-1	13	NA	TRBV5-1	once	CASSLGTSTEAFF	TGCGCCAGCAGCTTGGGTACGAGCACTGAAGCTTTCTTT
TRBJ2-7	13	NA	TRBV30	few	CAWSNSHSYEQYF	TGTGCCTGGAGCAACAGTCACTCTTACGAGCAGTACTTC
TRBJ2-7	14	NA	TRBV29-1	NA	CSVSTWQGSYEQYF	TGCAGCGTATCAACCTGGCAGGGATCCTACGAGCAGTACTTC
TRBJ2-1	13	NA	TRBV6-5	NA	CASSPPRANEQFF	TGTGCCAGCAGTCCCCCGAGGGCCAATGAGCAGTTCTTC
TRBJ2-1	17	TRBD2	TRBV18	NA	CASSPPGSGASYNEQFF	TGTGCCAGCTCACCACCGGGCAGCGGGGCATCCTACAATGAGCAGTTCTTC
TRBJ1-6	17	NA	TRBV5-5	NA	CASSSSSRGGNNSPLHF	TGTGCCAGCAGCTCCTCAAGCCGGGGAGGGAATAATTCACCCCTCCACTTT
TRBJ1-2	17	TRBD1	TRBV4-3	once	CASSQSLTLTGPGGYTF	TGCGCCAGCAGCCAAAGTTTAACACTGACAGGGCCGGGGGGCTACACCTTC
TRBJ2-1	15	TRBD2	TRBV29-1	NA	CSVEDSPSGGNEQFF	TGCAGCGTTGAAGATTCGCCTAGCGGGGGCAATGAGCAGTTCTTC
TRBJ2-1	20	NA	TRBV2	NA	CASSEAPGLGRGHSYNEQFF	TGTGCCAGCAGTGAAGCCCCCGGGTTAGGTCGGGGTCATTCCTACAATGAGCAGTTCTTC
TRBJ1-4	16	TRBD1	TRBV2	NA	CASSETGGVGNEKLFF	TGTGCCAGCAGTGAGACAGGGGGAGTAGGGAATGAAAAACTGTTTTTT
TRBJ2-1	16	TRBD1	TRBV7-8	NA	CASSLVWAGGYNEQFF	TGTGCCAGCAGCTTAGTGTGGGCAGGGGGTTACAATGAGCAGTTCTTC
TRBJ2-3	14	TRBD1	TRBV6-5	NA	CASSKGQGFDTQYF	TGTGCCAGCAGTAAGGGACAGGGTTTCGATACGCAGTATTTT
TRBJ1-6	14	NA	TRBV19	NA	CASSNRAPNSPLHF	TGTGCCAGTAGTAACAGGGCACCCAATTCACCCCTCCACTTT
TRBJ2-2	15	NA	TRBV5-1	NA	CASSPGWTNTGELFF	TGCGCCAGCAGCCCGGGGTGGACTAACACCGGGGAGCTGTTTTTT
TRBJ2-7	12	NA	TRBV6-5	NA	CASSSGAYEQYF	TGTGCCAGCAGTTCGGGGGCCTACGAGCAGTACTTC
TRBJ2-1	16	NA	TRBV6-6	NA	CASSSSLGANYNEQFF	TGTGCCAGCAGTTCCTCTTTGGGGGCGAACTACAATGAGCAGTTCTTC
TRBJ2-2	16	TRBD2	TRBV5-4	NA	CASSHRLAGDGGELFF	TGTGCCAGCAGCCACCGACTAGCGGGGGATGGCGGGGAGCTGTTTTTT
TRBJ1-5	13	NA	TRBV4-2	few	CASSQDLEQPQHF	TGTGCCAGCAGCCAAGATCTAGAGCAGCCCCAGCATTTT
TRBJ1-2	14	NA	TRBV6-5	NA	CASSYGGLGYGYTF	TGTGCCAGCAGTTATGGGGGGTTGGGCTATGGCTACACCTTC
TRBJ2-7	14	NA	TRBV2	NA	CASKFPPGTYEQYF	TGTGCCAGCAAGTTCCCGCCAGGGACCTACGAGCAGTACTTC
TRBJ2-3	14	NA	TRBV4-1	NA	CASSEGSSTDTQYF	TGCGCCAGCAGCGAAGGTTCAAGCACAGATACGCAGTATTTT
TRBJ2-1	15	TRBD2	TRBV7-9	NA	CASSLGGGAYNEQFF	TGTGCCAGCAGCCTCGGCGGGGGGGCCTACAATGAGCAGTTCTTC
TRBJ2-5	14	TRBD2	TRBV5-1	NA	CASSPAGGTETQYF	TGCGCCAGCAGTCCAGCGGGGGGCACGGAGACCCAGTACTTC
TRBJ1-2	13	TRBD1	TRBV6-5	NA	CASSRTGLNGYTF	TGTGCCAGCAGCCGGACAGGGTTGAATGGCTACACCTTC
TRBJ1-1	14	NA	TRBV4-2	few	CASSRYTMNTEAFF	TGTGCCAGCAGCCGTTACACAATGAACACTGAAGCTTTCTTT
TRBJ2-1	15	TRBD1	TRBV11-3	NA	CASSSRRDSNNEQFF	TGTGCCAGCAGCTCCCGTAGGGACAGCAACAATGAGCAGTTCTTC
TRBJ1-6	16	TRBD1	TRBV6-5	NA	CASSYSDRGYNSPLHF	TGTGCCAGCAGTTACTCCGACAGGGGGTATAATTCACCCCTCCACTTT
TRBJ2-3	15	TRBD1	TRBV11-2	NA	CASSPPGQGPDTQYF	TGTGCCAGCAGCCCCCCGGGACAGGGACCAGATACGCAGTATTTT
TRBJ2-7	11	NA	TRBV5-4	once	CASSSYYEQYF	TGTGCCAGCAGCTCCTACTACGAGCAGTACTTC
TRBJ2-3	14	NA	TRBV21-1	NA	CASSIQSHTDTQYF	TGTGCCAGCAGCATACAGTCCCACACAGATACGCAGTATTTT
TRBJ1-1	15	NA	TRBV19	NA	CASRIQDGQDTEAFF	TGTGCCAGTAGGATACAGGATGGGCAGGACACTGAAGCTTTCTTT
TRBJ1-1	14	TRBD1	TRBV2	once	CASSLTGTWAEAFF	TGTGCCAGCAGCCTGACAGGGACGTGGGCTGAAGCTTTCTTT
TRBJ2-1	12	NA	TRBV6-5	NA	CASRGRPNEQFF	TGTGCCAGCAGAGGGAGGCCCAATGAGCAGTTCTTC
TRBJ2-7	14	TRBD2	TRBV5-1	once	CASSFGGTSYEQYF	TGCGCCAGCAGCTTCGGGGGGACCTCCTACGAGCAGTACTTC